The rows below give T cell receptor beta chains drawn from one sample of a study of T cell responses to AZD1222 COVID-19 vaccine. The method was immunoSEQ multiplex PCR; TCRdb's version includes in-frame clones alone and lacks a portion of them. Among roughly 110,000 clones listed, 89% were seen once. The sequences come from peripheral blood, collected on day 0 of AZD1222 vaccination. These receptors all come from an adult in good health. The CDR3 runs from the conserved cysteine through the conserved F or W.

v_gene: TRBV12-5; j_gene: TRBJ2-5; CDR3aa: CASGPAGGPSETQYF
v_gene: TRBV24-1; j_gene: TRBJ2-1; CDR3aa: CATSSTSGRGGGHNEQFF
v_gene: TRBV7-2; j_gene: TRBJ1-3; CDR3aa: CASSLDGISGNTIYF
v_gene: TRBV24-1; j_gene: TRBJ2-7; CDR3aa: CATSDPTRGQASEQYF
v_gene: TRBV21-1; j_gene: TRBJ2-5; CDR3aa: CASRKPGTSGSWKETQYF
v_gene: TRBV30; j_gene: TRBJ2-2; CDR3aa: CAWTPVQGPGELFF
v_gene: TRBV6-5; j_gene: TRBJ1-5; CDR3aa: CASSSGSRRPQHF
v_gene: TRBV19; j_gene: TRBJ1-2; CDR3aa: CASSLQAANYGYTF
v_gene: TRBV19; j_gene: TRBJ1-3; CDR3aa: CASSIGTLRLSGNTIYF
v_gene: TRBV30; j_gene: TRBJ1-5; CDR3aa: CAWSLSQGGNQPQHF
v_gene: TRBV6-5; j_gene: TRBJ1-5; CDR3aa: CASSSTEGGNQPQHF
v_gene: TRBV6-5; j_gene: TRBJ2-7; CDR3aa: CASSYGADLSYEQYF
v_gene: TRBV15; j_gene: TRBJ2-2; CDR3aa: CATSTGQSTGELFF
v_gene: TRBV6-2/TRBV6-3; j_gene: TRBJ1-5; CDR3aa: CASSWDRELSNQPQHF
v_gene: TRBV28; j_gene: TRBJ2-7; CDR3aa: CASSTVGVAGDEQYF
v_gene: TRBV20-1; j_gene: TRBJ2-1; CDR3aa: CSASKTNEQFF
v_gene: TRBV24-1; j_gene: TRBJ2-5; CDR3aa: CATSDFNRLKGETQYF
v_gene: TRBV7-2; j_gene: TRBJ1-2; CDR3aa: CASSLGRITEFNYGYTF
v_gene: TRBV18; j_gene: TRBJ1-2; CDR3aa: CASSPPVGQLVYGYTF
v_gene: TRBV7-3; j_gene: TRBJ2-6; CDR3aa: CASSGTGAGSGANVLTF
v_gene: TRBV5-8; j_gene: TRBJ2-3; CDR3aa: CASSFGRAGTDTQYF
v_gene: TRBV5-5; j_gene: TRBJ1-2; CDR3aa: CASTTGVANYGYTF
v_gene: TRBV5-1; j_gene: TRBJ2-3; CDR3aa: CASSSQAQGSYTDTQYF
v_gene: TRBV7-9; j_gene: TRBJ1-4; CDR3aa: CASSLAVTGGAGRVEKLFF
v_gene: TRBV12-5; j_gene: TRBJ2-7; CDR3aa: CASGLVVLGTSGYFRSYEQYF
v_gene: TRBV5-5; j_gene: TRBJ2-3; CDR3aa: CASSQGQQGDTQYF
v_gene: TRBV6-2/TRBV6-3; j_gene: TRBJ1-2; CDR3aa: CASSGTGGNYGYTF
v_gene: TRBV12-3/TRBV12-4; j_gene: TRBJ1-1; CDR3aa: CASRLQENTEAFF
v_gene: TRBV5-1; j_gene: TRBJ2-7; CDR3aa: CASSQNPGQGFYEQYF
v_gene: TRBV27; j_gene: TRBJ1-5; CDR3aa: CASRPRVGVSNQPQHF
v_gene: TRBV5-6; j_gene: TRBJ1-4; CDR3aa: CASSRRGARVNEKLFF
v_gene: TRBV24-1; j_gene: TRBJ1-1; CDR3aa: CATSENSANTEAFF
v_gene: TRBV29-1; j_gene: TRBJ2-7; CDR3aa: CSVELPRTSGISYEQYF
v_gene: TRBV7-6; j_gene: TRBJ1-3; CDR3aa: CASSSRGAAGNTIYF
v_gene: TRBV4-1; j_gene: TRBJ2-1; CDR3aa: CASSHQKQSTGTNYNEQFF